One and the same sample provided the 2 T cell receptor beta chains below, sequenced in a study of human T cells and chemical hapten exposure. A single record per CDR3 protein comes from TCRdb applying MiXCR to the RACE reads. The top ten clones hold 8% to 9% of a sample with 350,000 or so distinct CDR3 sequences, around 7% of them seen once. The time point is: patch test 1, 2 weeks after DPC sensitization. Treatment of the sample: therapeutic diphenylcyclopropenone sensitization with weekly scalp DPC. The material was whole blood, obtained in connection with sensitization to the hapten diphenylcyclopropenone (DPC). The receptor source for this set is a woman under 30 with alopecia areata. Some clones in this sample may be carry-over from other donors' samples.

The chain couples TRBV4-3 to TRBJ1-4; 12 nucleotides align to TRBD1. This CDR3 has 16 residues. The V gene's germline CDR1 is LGHNA and CDR2 YSLEER. Losses at the gene ends were 0 bases for V and 8 bases for J; bases not matched to a gene: 4. CDR3 sequence: CASSQDGTGGEEKLFF. The DNA of the CDR3 is TGCGCCAGCAGCCAAGATGGGACAGGGGGCGAAGAAAAACTGTTTTTT.

There are a few counts of this clonotype. The chain employs TRBV2 and TRBJ2-3, with TRBD2 as a possible D gene (7 bases). Deletions cut 6 bases from V and 1 base from J, with 14 bases between. The V gene's germline CDR1 is SNHLY and CDR2 FYNNEI. This CDR3 spans 15 amino acids. The chain's CDR3 is CASRMGGPGTDTQYF. CDR3 bases: TGTGCCAGCAGGATGGGGGGGCCTGGCACAGATACGCAGTATTTT.